This T cell receptor (beta chain) comes out of a study of long-term antiretroviral therapy in people with HIV (dated by TCRdb to 2021 to 2024). With regard to the full study: The earliest samples were collected approximately a decade before the 2015 WHO recommendation for immediate ART, a period when ART was typically delayed until CD4 counts fell. No cross-contamination during QIAcube processing was seen in test extractions of a monoclonal T-cell line run alongside 30 to 35 polyclonal samples. Of the roughly 30 participants with HIV, approximately ten were female. A total of about 200 cryopreserved PBMC samples were contributed to the cohort by 30 adults with confirmed HIV infection, with samples collected serially over a mean of approximately six years (range 1-12). Whether ART initiation and durable HIV suppression were associated with changes in peripheral blood TRB repertoire composition and diversity was tested in a retrospective serial study.

Sequencing of the TRB variable region was done with the immunoSEQ hsTCRB v3.0 assay at survey level resolution. TRB sequencing targeted a depth of about 35,000-55,000 T-cell genomes per sample. Pooled TRB libraries were sequenced on an Illumina MiSeq with a v3 150-cycle kit. The paper's processing steps were these. Analysis of repertoires was carried out in R inside a reproducible Nextflow workflow spanning QC, data transformation and analysis. LymphoSeq2, an R package for exploring AIRR-Seq data, was used to implement custom analyses. A few samples that yielded fewer than 5000 total TRB sequences were excluded, so that approximately 170 HIV repertoires were analyzed. Among the approximately 180 HIV repertoires that were kept, almost 60 were collected before ART initiation and roughly 130 were collected after ART initiation. Repertoires were downsampled to 5000 TRB nucleotide sequences, and summary statistics were averaged over 100 downsampling iterations. Only TRB sequences with CDR3 regions of at least seven amino acids were retained for analysis. Two measures captured diversity: a Shannon entropy-derived clonality score and the Gini coefficient. In repertoire networks, the top 5000 CDR3 amino acid sequences were linked whenever an edit distance of one separated two sequences. For TRB CDR3 amino acid sequences, antigen specificity groups and MHC restriction were predicted with GLIPH2. Known CMV, EBV, HIV or tissue antigen associations were flagged by matching CDR3 amino acid sequences against VDJdb and McPAS-TCR. Pre-ART, post-ART and control groups were compared with Wilcoxon signed-rank tests and Holm-Bonferroni correction. Not all clones reach the TCRdb copy of this immuneACCESS table, which keeps in-frame sequences only. Checked studies attribute under half of the gap to unresolved V genes and leave the rest unexplained. V, J and clone size are those of that table, while D and trimming were read from the DNA. This sample lists about 28,000 clones; 80% to 90% were detected once. The ten largest clones capture approximately 8.3% of the sample.

What the authors observed across the whole study: Unsorted PBMC were profiled instead of sorted CD4+ and CD8+ T cells because pre-ART samples had limited cell numbers. Samples dated from about 2003 to 2018, and the ART regimens used may be less effective than current ones. Inferences about post-ART repertoire changes are limited because no data were available on ART adherence, viral resistance or therapy changes. A significant increase in TRB diversity was found to be associated with ART initiation, although TRB diversity was observed to remain significantly below that of transplant donor controls even after long-term ART. Since PBMC availability was limited, sequencing covered only the TCR beta chain, with no alpha chain pairing. Compared with controls, HIV repertoires had narrower CDR3 length ranges, and the network structure pointed to an antigen-experienced repertoire that shifted only slightly toward naive after ART. Expanded TRB clones identified before ART initiation dominated the repertoire at all time points, although this dominance fluctuated and declined in many PLHIV after ART.

Concerning this clone: The clone's antigen remains unknown. It has no much larger one-base neighbor in the sample; base qualities were not kept.

Participants were included only if at least one PBMC sample before ART initiation and at least two post-ART samples were available. All participants with HIV were treated in the United States of America. Before DNA extraction, cryopreserved samples containing roughly 1-11 million PBMC were thawed and washed. At the time of the earliest PBMC sample, participants with HIV were aged between roughly 23 and 60 years. PBMC samples from each participant spanned 1-4 timepoints before ART initiation and 2-8 timepoints after ART initiation, with a median of 7 samples. Serial HIV viral load, CD4+ T-cell count, ART history and demographic data were obtained for every participant. Using a Qiagen kit on a QIAcube, genomic DNA was extracted from unsorted PBMC, with samples processed in batches of 12. Including the terminal cysteine and phenylalanine, the CDR3 comprises 15 residues. Solely the CDR3 DNA is kept, with 45 bases framed from the first base. The junction carries 14 bases between V and J, which are trimmed by 5 bases and 1 base respectively. CDR1 and CDR2 were assigned from the germline V gene (reference sequence) as SEHNR and FQNEAQ.

The chain joins TRBV7-9 to TRBJ1-1; TRBD1 is a possible D gene, resting on 5 matching bases. The sequenced sample was unsorted PBMCs, obtained 3 years after starting antiretroviral therapy. This receptor was identified in a man aged 35 to 55 with HIV. For the CDR3, the sequence is CASSQPGTENTEAFF. At the DNA level, the sequence is TGTGCCAGCAGCCAACCCGGGACCGAGAACACTGAAGCTTTCTTT.